This T cell receptor beta chain appears in the sequencing data of a study of control samples from healthy donors and cancer patients. Data came from immunoSEQ multiplex PCR; TCRdb stores just in-frame clones and leaves some out. Seen here are roughly 120,000 clones, approximately 90% observed once, and the top ten hold 1.1%. J gave up 1 base and V 3 bases, and 7 bases lay outside the gene matches. Germline lookup yields CDR1 SGHRS and CDR2 YFSETQ. The CDR3 runs to 16 residues. What was sequenced was PBMCs. This clonotype originated in a woman aged 45-59 years with colorectal cancer. The rearrangement links TRBV5-1 to TRBJ2-3; 8 bases line up with TRBD2. CDR3 loop: CASSWTKAGGTDTQYF. The CDR3 bases are TGCGCCAGCAGCTGGACAAAAGCGGGAGGCACAGATACGCAGTATTTT. Looking up the rest from reference TRBV5-1 and TRBJ2-3 gives the full variable domain: KAGVTQTPRYLIKTRGQQVTLSCSPISGHRSVSWYQQTPGQGLQFLFEYFSETQRNKGNFPGRFSGRQFSNSRSEMNVSTLELGDSALYLCASSWTKAGGTDTQYFGPGTRLTVL.